This T cell receptor beta chain was documented in a study of blood T cell repertoires in COVID-19. Background on the study: Acute and convalescent COVID-19 samples came from the United States, Italy and Spain. The cDNA or gDNA used as material had been derived from T cells, B-cell-depleted T cells, or PBMCs.

Recruited during active infection, patients (from Seattle) were subsequently followed longitudinally. Methods used by the authors: Estimation of nucleated cell counts was performed using reference gene primer amplification. Assay: immunoSEQ multiplex PCR; the TCRdb copy retains only in-frame clones and omits some. V and J calls and clone size are those listed in that table; D and trimming were worked out from the DNA. Of 200,000 to 250,000 clones detected, around 88% appear once; the ten largest clones hold 5.5% to 6.5%. This CDR3 is 13 amino acids long. Germline V gives CDR1 SEHNR, CDR2 FQNEAQ (reference sequence). Trimming left V 6 bases short and J 2 bases short, with 10 bases between.

The specimen sequenced was peripheral blood. The gene calls are TRBV7-9 and TRBJ2-5; maybe TRBD1 (6 bases). The receptor comes from a woman over 75 with COVID-19, enrolled during active disease. DNA of the CDR3: TGTGCCAGCAGGACAGGAGTTCAAGAGACCCAGTACTTC. Translating gives CASRTGVQETQYF.